This is a list of T cell receptor beta chains from one sample in a study of T cell responses to AZD1222 COVID-19 vaccine. Profiling relied on immunoSEQ multiplex PCR, and the TCRdb table lists in-frame clones only, not all of them. This table holds some 170,000 clones, approximately 92% found once. This sample comprised peripheral blood, obtained 28 days after the second dose of the MenACWY control vaccine. Receptors originate from an adult who received the MenACWY meningococcal vaccine as a control. CDR3s include the opening cysteine and the closing phenylalanine or tryptophan. A D gene is named only where the DNA matches it firmly. Part of the rows lack a size; the others show once, few, many or a class for expanded clones.

DNA: TGTGCCAGCAGCTTTTCCCACTCCTCTGGAAACACCATATATTTT
CDR3: CASSFSHSSGNTIYF
D: .
size: .
V: TRBV7-2
J: TRBJ1-3

DNA: TGTGCCAGCAGCCTGGGACAGGGTAGGTACGAGCAGTACTTC
CDR3: CASSLGQGRYEQYF
D: TRBD1
size: .
V: TRBV7-2
J: TRBJ2-7

DNA: TGTGCCAGCAGCTCCCGGGACAGGTCTCCAGCGAACTATGGCTACACCTTC
CDR3: CASSSRDRSPANYGYTF
D: TRBD1
size: few
V: TRBV7-8
J: TRBJ1-2

DNA: TGTGCCAGTAGTGGCCCAGGGGGCGCAAGGAATTCACCCCTCCACTTT
CDR3: CASSGPGGARNSPLHF
D: TRBD1
size: .
V: TRBV19
J: TRBJ1-6

DNA: TGCGCCAGCAGCCAAGTTGGCGCCTCCTACAATGAGCAGTTCTTC
CDR3: CASSQVGASYNEQFF
D: .
size: .
V: TRBV4-3
J: TRBJ2-1

DNA: TGTGCCAGCAGCGTCCAGGGTTACGGCTACACCTTC
CDR3: CASSVQGYGYTF
D: .
size: .
V: TRBV7-2
J: TRBJ1-2

DNA: TGTGCCAGCAGCCAGGGGGGCGAGCAGTACTTC
CDR3: CASSQGGEQYF
D: .
size: .
V: TRBV6-2/TRBV6-3
J: TRBJ2-7

DNA: TGTGCCAGCAGTTACGGGGGCGGCAATCAGCCCCAGCATTTT
CDR3: CASSYGGGNQPQHF
D: .
size: once
V: TRBV6-2/TRBV6-3
J: TRBJ1-5

DNA: TGTGCCTGGAGTTTCGGGGGCGGCAATCAGCCCCAGCATTTT
CDR3: CAWSFGGGNQPQHF
D: .
size: .
V: TRBV30
J: TRBJ1-5

DNA: TGTGCCAGCAGTTCCCGGACAGGCACAGATACGCAGTATTTT
CDR3: CASSSRTGTDTQYF
D: .
size: .
V: TRBV6-5
J: TRBJ2-3

DNA: TGTGCCAGCAGCCCAGGGGACTCCTACACCGGGGAGCTGTTTTTT
CDR3: CASSPGDSYTGELFF
D: .
size: .
V: TRBV7-2
J: TRBJ2-2

DNA: TGTGCCAGCAGCCAAGTTGGGACCTCCAGAAAGGAAGGCTACACCTTC
CDR3: CASSQVGTSRKEGYTF
D: .
size: .
V: TRBV14
J: TRBJ1-2

DNA: TGTGCCAGCTCACCTCAGGGAAGAGACACTGAAGCTTTCTTT
CDR3: CASSPQGRDTEAFF
D: .
size: once
V: TRBV18
J: TRBJ1-1

DNA: TGTGCCAGTCGGACAGGAGCTAACTATGGCTACACCTTC
CDR3: CASRTGANYGYTF
D: TRBD1
size: .
V: TRBV28
J: TRBJ1-2

DNA: TGTGCCTGGAGTGACAGGACGTTTGAAGCTTTCTTT
CDR3: CAWSDRTFEAFF
D: .
size: .
V: TRBV30
J: TRBJ1-1

DNA: TGTGCCAGCAGCAAGGGGGAGGGGTACGAAAAACTGTTTTTT
CDR3: CASSKGEGYEKLFF
D: .
size: .
V: TRBV5-8
J: TRBJ1-4

DNA: TGTGCCAGTAGTGTGGAGGGCTCTGGCTATGGCTACACCTTC
CDR3: CASSVEGSGYGYTF
D: .
size: .
V: TRBV19
J: TRBJ1-2

DNA: TGTGCCAGCACCCAGAGTCCTACTAATGAAAAACTGTTTTTT
CDR3: CASTQSPTNEKLFF
D: .
size: once
V: TRBV6-5
J: TRBJ1-4

DNA: TGTGCCAGCAGAGGACAGGGCGGTTCACCCCTCCACTTT
CDR3: CASRGQGGSPLHF
D: TRBD1
size: .
V: TRBV2
J: TRBJ1-6

DNA: TGTGCCAGCAGCCCTGGGGCAGAAGAGACCCAGTACTTC
CDR3: CASSPGAEETQYF
D: .
size: .
V: TRBV5-5
J: TRBJ2-5

DNA: TGTGCCAGCTCCGAGCTCTACACTGAAGCTTTCTTT
CDR3: CASSELYTEAFF
D: .
size: .
V: TRBV6-5
J: TRBJ1-1

DNA: TGTGCCAGCAGAAATCGGGGCAGAGGAACCTCTGAAGCTTTCTTT
CDR3: CASRNRGRGTSEAFF
D: .
size: once
V: TRBV6-5
J: TRBJ1-1

DNA: TGTGCCAGCAGTTCGATCCGGCGGCATGAAGCTTTCTTT
CDR3: CASSSIRRHEAFF
D: .
size: .
V: TRBV27
J: TRBJ1-1

DNA: TGTGCCAGTAGTATTGCACAGGGGGAATCACCCCTCCACTTT
CDR3: CASSIAQGESPLHF
D: TRBD1
size: .
V: TRBV19
J: TRBJ1-6

DNA: TGTGCCAGCAAGAAGACAAATGGGGGCTACACCTTC
CDR3: CASKKTNGGYTF
D: .
size: .
V: TRBV3-1/TRBV3-2
J: TRBJ1-2

DNA: TGCGCCAGCAGCTTGGCACCAGGGAGCCCCTACGAGCAGTACTTC
CDR3: CASSLAPGSPYEQYF
D: .
size: .
V: TRBV5-1
J: TRBJ2-7

DNA: TGTGCCAGCAGCTTGGGAGGGGTCGGCTACACCTTC
CDR3: CASSLGGVGYTF
D: .
size: .
V: TRBV5-4
J: TRBJ1-2

DNA: TGTGCCAGCAGAATCACGGGCCTCTATGGCTACACCTTC
CDR3: CASRITGLYGYTF
D: .
size: .
V: TRBV7-2
J: TRBJ1-2

DNA: TGTGCCAGTAGTCCCCTGTGGAAGCGGGGGGGCCCTGAGCAGTTCTTC
CDR3: CASSPLWKRGGPEQFF
D: TRBD2
size: .
V: TRBV19
J: TRBJ2-1

DNA: TGTGCCAGCAGCCCCCGGGGGGTAAATGAAAAACTGTTTTTT
CDR3: CASSPRGVNEKLFF
D: .
size: .
V: TRBV6-6
J: TRBJ1-4

DNA: TGTGCCTGGAGTCGCCACCGCGGGGGGTTCCAAGAGACCCAGTACTTC
CDR3: CAWSRHRGGFQETQYF
D: TRBD2
size: once
V: TRBV30
J: TRBJ2-5

DNA: TGCGCCAGCAGCCAAGGCACAAACTACGAGCAGTACTTC
CDR3: CASSQGTNYEQYF
D: .
size: .
V: TRBV4-1
J: TRBJ2-7

DNA: TGTGCCAGTAGTATTGGGGGTTTGAACACTGAAGCTTTCTTT
CDR3: CASSIGGLNTEAFF
D: .
size: .
V: TRBV19
J: TRBJ1-1

DNA: TGTGCCAGCTCACCAAGCCAGGATAGCAATCAGCCCCAGCATTTT
CDR3: CASSPSQDSNQPQHF
D: .
size: .
V: TRBV18
J: TRBJ1-5

DNA: TGTGCCAGCAGTCCGAGCGGGGGGGCCGTAGATACGCAGTATTTT
CDR3: CASSPSGGAVDTQYF
D: TRBD2
size: .
V: TRBV11-3
J: TRBJ2-3

DNA: TGCGCCACCAGGAACTCTGGGGCCAACGTCCTGACTTTC
CDR3: CATRNSGANVLTF
D: .
size: .
V: TRBV10-2
J: TRBJ2-6

DNA: TGTGCCAGCAGTCCCCTAGTGTTGGGAAGTGAGCAGTTCTTC
CDR3: CASSPLVLGSEQFF
D: .
size: .
V: TRBV28
J: TRBJ2-1

DNA: TGTGCCAGCAGCACAACTAACTATGGCTACACCTTC
CDR3: CASSTTNYGYTF
D: .
size: .
V: TRBV2
J: TRBJ1-2

DNA: TGTGCCAGCAGCTCCGAGCCGGCTTATTTCTACGAGCAGTACTTC
CDR3: CASSSEPAYFYEQYF
D: .
size: .
V: TRBV11-2
J: TRBJ2-7

DNA: TGTGCCAGCAGCTTGGGACAGGGGTATGGCTACACCTTC
CDR3: CASSLGQGYGYTF
D: TRBD1
size: .
V: TRBV12-3/TRBV12-4
J: TRBJ1-2

DNA: TGTGCCAGCAGTGGGGTGAACACTGAAGCTTTCTTT
CDR3: CASSGVNTEAFF
D: .
size: .
V: TRBV2
J: TRBJ1-1

DNA: TGCGCCAGCAATCCTTCGGACAGGGGTAATGAGCAGTTCTTC
CDR3: CASNPSDRGNEQFF
D: TRBD1
size: .
V: TRBV10-2
J: TRBJ2-1

DNA: TGTGCCAGCAGCACTCGACAGACGCTTCGAGAAAAACTGTTTTTT
CDR3: CASSTRQTLREKLFF
D: .
size: .
V: TRBV21-1
J: TRBJ1-4

DNA: TGTGCCTGGAGTCGCCTCGACCTTAACTATGGCTACACCTTC
CDR3: CAWSRLDLNYGYTF
D: .
size: once
V: TRBV30
J: TRBJ1-2

DNA: TGTGCCAGCAGCTTGGGACAGGGCAATTTCAATGAGCAGTTCTTC
CDR3: CASSLGQGNFNEQFF
D: TRBD1
size: .
V: TRBV5-4
J: TRBJ2-1

DNA: TGTGCCACCAGCAGAGATCGGGACCAAGAGACCCAGTACTTC
CDR3: CATSRDRDQETQYF
D: .
size: .
V: TRBV15
J: TRBJ2-5